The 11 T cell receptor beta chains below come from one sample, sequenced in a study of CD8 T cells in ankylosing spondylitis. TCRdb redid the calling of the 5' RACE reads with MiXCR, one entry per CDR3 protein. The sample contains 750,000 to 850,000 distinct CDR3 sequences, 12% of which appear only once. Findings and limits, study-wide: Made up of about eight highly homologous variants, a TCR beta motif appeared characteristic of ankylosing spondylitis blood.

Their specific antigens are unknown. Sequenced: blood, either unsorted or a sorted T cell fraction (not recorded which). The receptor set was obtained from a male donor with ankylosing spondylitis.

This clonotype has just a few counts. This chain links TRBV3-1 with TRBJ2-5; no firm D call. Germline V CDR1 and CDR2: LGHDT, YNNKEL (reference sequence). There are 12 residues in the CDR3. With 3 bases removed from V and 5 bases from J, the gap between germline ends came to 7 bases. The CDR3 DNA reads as TGTGCCAGCAGCCAGGGTTTGGAGACCCAGTACTTC. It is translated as CASSQGLETQYF.

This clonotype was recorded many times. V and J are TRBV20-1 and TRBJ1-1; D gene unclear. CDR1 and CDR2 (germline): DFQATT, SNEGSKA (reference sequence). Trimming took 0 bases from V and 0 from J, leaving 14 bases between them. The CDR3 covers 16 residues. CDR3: CSARDRRRHMNTEAFF. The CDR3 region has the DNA TGCAGTGCTAGAGATAGGAGGAGACACATGAACACTGAAGCTTTCTTT.

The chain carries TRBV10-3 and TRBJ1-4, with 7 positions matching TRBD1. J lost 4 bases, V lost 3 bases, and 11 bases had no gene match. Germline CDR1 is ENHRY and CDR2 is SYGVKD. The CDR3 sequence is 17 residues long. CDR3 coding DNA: TGTGCCATCAGTGACACCTCAGGGGGAGGGAGTAATGAAAAACTGTTTTTT. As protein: CAISDTSGGGSNEKLFF.

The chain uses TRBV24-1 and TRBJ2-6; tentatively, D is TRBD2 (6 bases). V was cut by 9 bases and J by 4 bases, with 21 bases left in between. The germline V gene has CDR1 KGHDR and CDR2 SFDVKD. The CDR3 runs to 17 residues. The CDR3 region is CATSPRGEAGGANVLTF. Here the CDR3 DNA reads TGTGCCACCTCCCCCCGCGGGGAGGCGGGCGGGGCCAACGTCCTGACTTTC.

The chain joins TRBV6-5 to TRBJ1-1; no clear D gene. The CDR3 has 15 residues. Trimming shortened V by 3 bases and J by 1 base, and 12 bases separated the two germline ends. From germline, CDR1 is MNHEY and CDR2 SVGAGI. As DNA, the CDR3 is TGTGCCAGCAGTTATGGCAAATCGCGGAACACTGAAGCTTTCTTT. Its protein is CASSYGKSRNTEAFF.

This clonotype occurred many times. The CDR3 DNA reads as TGCAGCGTTGAAGGGCTCCGCATGAACACTGAAGCTTTCTTT. Translating gives CSVEGLRMNTEAFF. This chain connects TRBV29-1 to TRBJ1-1; D uncertain. The CDR3 is 14 residues long. The germline V and J ends were trimmed by 1 base and 0 bases, with 9 bases remaining between them. Germline V gene sequence: CDR1 SQVTM, CDR2 ANQGSEA. Using reference TRBV29-1 and TRBJ1-1 for the parts outside the CDR3, the full variable domain is SAVISQKPSRDICQRGTSLTIQCQVDSQVTMMFWYRQQPGQSLTLIATANQGSEATYESGFVIDKFPISRPNLTFSTLTVSNMSPEDSSIYLCSVEGLRMNTEAFFGQGTRLTVV.

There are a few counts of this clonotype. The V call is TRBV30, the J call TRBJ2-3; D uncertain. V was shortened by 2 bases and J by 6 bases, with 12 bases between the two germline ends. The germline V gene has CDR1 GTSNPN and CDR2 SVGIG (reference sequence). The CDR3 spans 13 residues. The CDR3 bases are TGTGCCTGGAGTCGGCGACCGATGGATACGCAGTATTTT. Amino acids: CAWSRRPMDTQYF.

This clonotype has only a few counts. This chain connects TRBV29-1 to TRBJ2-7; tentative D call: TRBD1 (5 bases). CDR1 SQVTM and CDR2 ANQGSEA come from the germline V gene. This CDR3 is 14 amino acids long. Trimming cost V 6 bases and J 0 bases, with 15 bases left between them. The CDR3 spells CSVHLTAFSYEQYF. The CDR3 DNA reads TGCAGCGTACATCTGACAGCCTTCTCCTACGAGCAGTACTTC.

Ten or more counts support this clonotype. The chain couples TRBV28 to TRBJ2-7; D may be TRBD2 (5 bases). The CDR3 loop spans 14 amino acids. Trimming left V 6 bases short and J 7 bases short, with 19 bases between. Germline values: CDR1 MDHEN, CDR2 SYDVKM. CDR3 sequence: CASSPTLTREEQYF. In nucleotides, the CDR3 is TGTGCCAGCAGCCCTACTCTCACGAGGGAGGAGCAGTACTTC.

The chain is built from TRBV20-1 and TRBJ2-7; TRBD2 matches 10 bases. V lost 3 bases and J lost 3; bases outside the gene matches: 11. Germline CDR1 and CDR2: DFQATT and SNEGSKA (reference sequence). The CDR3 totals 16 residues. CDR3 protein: CSASPPSGGWGYEQYF. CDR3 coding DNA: TGCAGTGCTAGTCCTCCTAGCGGGGGTTGGGGCTACGAGCAGTACTTC.

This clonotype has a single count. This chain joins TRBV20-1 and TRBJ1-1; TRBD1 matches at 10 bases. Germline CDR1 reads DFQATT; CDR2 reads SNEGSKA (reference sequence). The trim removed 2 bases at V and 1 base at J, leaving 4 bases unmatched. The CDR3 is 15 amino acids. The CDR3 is CSARTGQGGNTEAFF. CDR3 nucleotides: TGCAGTGCTAGAACCGGACAGGGGGGGAACACTGAAGCTTTCTTT.